The 21 T cell receptor beta chains below come from one sample, sequenced in a study of blood T cells in healthy people across ages. The authors ran a second PCR of about 6 to 11 cycles using a sample-barcoded 5' primer and a J-beta primer mix. TCRdb re-derived calls from the 5' RACE reads in MiXCR, one entry per CDR3 protein. Among around 780,000 distinct CDR3 sequences listed, around a quarter were seen once. This same sample was also taken into another study, of T cells of mothers and their children.

Material: blood. These receptor sequences come from a boy aged 10-17 years in good health.

This clonotype was found a few times. V usage is TRBV27 and J usage is TRBJ2-6; no firm D call. V was trimmed by 1 base and J by 2 bases, leaving 9 bases between them. The CDR3 totals 16 residues. Germline CDR1 is MNHEY and CDR2 is SMNVEV (reference sequence). CDR3 protein: CASSLYTGPGANVLTF. CDR3 in DNA: TGTGCCAGCAGTTTATACACGGGCCCTGGGGCCAACGTCCTGACTTTC.

The chain employs TRBV12-3 or TRBV12-4 and TRBJ2-5; no firm D call. The end of the DNA fits TRBJ2-1 better, so the J call may be wrong. CDR3 length: 11 residues. CDR3 nucleotides: TGTGCCAGCAGTGGGGTCAATGAGCAGTTCTTC. Its translation: CASSGVNEQFF.

V gene TRBV9 combines with J gene TRBJ2-5; the D gene is possibly TRBD2 (5 bases). Trimming stripped 0 bases from V and 2 bases from J, with 11 bases between. The CDR3 covers 15 residues. Germline V lookup: CDR1 SGDLS, CDR2 YYNGEE. The DNA of the CDR3 is TGTGCCAGCAGCGTAGGACCGCTAGCTCAAGAGACCCAGTACTTC. Its protein is CASSVGPLAQETQYF.

This clonotype was picked up one time. The chain is built from TRBV2 and TRBJ1-4, with 7 bases aligning to TRBD1. Trimming removed 3 bases from V and 0 bases from J; junction bases left unmatched: 7. This CDR3 has 17 amino acids. Germline V lookup: CDR1 SNHLY, CDR2 FYNNEI. The DNA of the CDR3 is TGTGCCAGCAGTGAGGAGCGACAGGGAGCAACTAATGAAAAACTGTTTTTT. Residues: CASSEERQGATNEKLFF. Combining the CDR3 with reference TRBV2 and TRBJ1-4 gives the whole variable domain EPEVTQTPSHQVTQMGQEVILRCVPISNHLYFYWYRQILGQKVEFLVSFYNNEISEKSEIFDDQFSVERPDGSNFTLKIRSTKLEDSAMYFCASSEERQGATNEKLFFGSGTQLSVL.

The J gene is TRBJ2-5, the V gene TRBV30, with 7 bases matching TRBD1. V trimming: 3 bases; J trimming: 5 bases; junction bases outside the gene matches: 9. CDR1 is GTSNPN, CDR2 SVGIG, per germline (reference sequence). This CDR3 is 14 amino acids long. The CDR3 protein is CAWSEQGVYETQYF. In DNA, the CDR3 is TGTGCCTGGAGCGAGCAGGGGGTCTACGAGACCCAGTACTTC.

This clonotype was detected only a few times. The chain links TRBV5-8 to TRBJ1-1; D possibly corresponds to TRBD1 (6 bases). The ends were cut back, 4 bases at V and 1 base at J, with 14 bases in the middle. The germline V gene encodes CDR1 SGHTS and CDR2 YDEGEE. The CDR3 spans 15 residues. Here the CDR3 reads CASSPGGQKNTEAFF. Here the CDR3 DNA reads TGTGCCAGCAGCCCGGGGGGGCAGAAGAACACTGAAGCTTTCTTT.

The chain links TRBV6-5 to TRBJ2-7; D is perhaps TRBD2 (6 bases). Germline values: CDR1 MNHEY, CDR2 SVGAGI. The V and J ends lost 4 bases and 3 bases respectively, with 13 bases between them. The CDR3 is 14 amino acids. The chain's CDR3 is CASSSRRGNYEQYF. The CDR3 region has the DNA TGTGCCAGCAGTTCTAGGCGGGGAAACTACGAGCAGTACTTC.

This chain connects TRBV6-6 to TRBJ2-7, with TRBD1 as a possible D gene (5 bases). From germline, CDR1 is MNHNY and CDR2 SVGAGI (reference sequence). Between the trimmed V and J ends, which lost 4 bases and 1 base, there was a span of 14 bases. This CDR3 spans 15 amino acids. Written as DNA, the CDR3 is TGTGCCAGCAGTTCAGGGAACATAGGATCCTACGAGCAGTACTTC. It codes for CASSSGNIGSYEQYF.

This clonotype has more than one count but fewer than ten. The rearrangement links TRBV28 to TRBJ2-5; no clear D. With the DNA end fitting TRBJ2-7 better, the J assignment may be wrong. Germline CDR1 MDHEN, CDR2 SYDVKM. The CDR3 loop spans 12 amino acids. In DNA, the CDR3 is TGTGCCAGCAGTTTTTGGGTTCACGAGCAGTACTTC. It encodes CASSFWVHEQYF.

This clonotype was observed a few times. The rearrangement uses TRBV10-3 and TRBJ2-1; 7 nucleotides agree with TRBD1. Germline V gene data show CDR1 as ENHRY and CDR2 as SYGVKD. This CDR3 has 14 residues. The V and J ends lost 5 bases and 3 bases, in that order; junction bases with no gene match: 4. Written as DNA, the CDR3 is TGTGCCATCAGTCGAGCAGGGGGCTACAATGAGCAGTTCTTC. As protein: CAISRAGGYNEQFF.

V usage is TRBV6-4 and J usage is TRBJ2-1, with D maybe TRBD2 (6 bases). The CDR3 totals 16 residues. CDR1 is MRHNA and CDR2 is SNTAGT in the germline V gene. Trimming took off 2 bases at V and 6 bases at J, with 17 bases between the two ends. CDR3 in amino acids: CASSDGGIPSVNEQFF. CDR3 nucleotide sequence: TGTGCCAGCAGTGACGGGGGGATACCGTCGGTCAATGAGCAGTTCTTC.

This clonotype appeared a few times. The chain joins TRBV12-3 or TRBV12-4 to TRBJ1-4; unclear D gene. V lost 6 bases and J lost 0, with 8 bases in between. This CDR3 is built from 14 residues. The CDR3 DNA reads TGTGCCAGCAGGCCAGGACCAACTAATGAAAAACTGTTTTTT. It encodes CASRPGPTNEKLFF.

This clonotype was picked up many times. The gene calls are TRBV5-1 and TRBJ2-5, with D maybe TRBD2 (6 bases). Trimming pared 6 bases from V and 0 bases from J, leaving 15 bases between. Germline CDR1 is SGHRS and CDR2 is YFSETQ. This CDR3 comprises 15 residues. CDR3 sequence: CASTLTGGNQETQYF. DNA for the CDR3: TGCGCCAGCACCCTCACTGGGGGGAACCAAGAGACCCAGTACTTC.

This chain uses TRBV12-3 or TRBV12-4 with TRBJ2-2; 7 positions match TRBD2. Trimming cost V 5 bases and J 7 bases; bases outside gene matches: 4. The CDR3 consists of 13 residues. For the CDR3, the DNA is TGTGCCAGCAGTGGGACTACCGGCGGGGAGCTGTTTTTT. Protein: CASSGTTGGELFF.

This clonotype was seen only a few times. This chain joins TRBV7-8 and TRBJ2-1; 10 positions match TRBD2. The end of the DNA aligns better with TRBJ2-5, so the J call may be wrong. CDR3 length: 15 amino acids. Germline V gene sequence: CDR1 SGHVS, CDR2 FQNEAQ. This CDR3 is CASRPSGGVKETQYF. CDR3 sequence (DNA): TGTGCCAGCAGACCTAGCGGGGGCGTTAAAGAGACCCAGTACTTC.

The chain combines TRBV3-1 with TRBJ2-1, with D possibly being TRBD2 (5 bases). CDR3 length: 17 amino acids. Germline V CDR1 and CDR2: LGHDT, YNNKEL (reference sequence). V was clipped by 0 bases and J by 4 bases, with 16 bases between them. CDR3 in amino acids: CASSQESAGGEYNEQFF. The CDR3 DNA reads TGTGCCAGCAGCCAAGAATCGGCCGGAGGAGAGTACAATGAGCAGTTCTTC.

The genes are TRBV5-5 and TRBJ2-2, with 7 bases lining up with TRBD2. Germline CDR1 reads SGHKS; CDR2 reads YYEKEE (reference sequence). V was clipped by 4 bases and J by 6 bases; unmatched bases: 6. The CDR3 spans 14 residues. CDR3 bases: TGTGCCAGCAGCCCGTTAACTAGCGCCGGGGAGCTGTTTTTT. It is translated as CASSPLTSAGELFF. Full variable domain (outside the CDR3, taken from reference TRBV5-5 and TRBJ2-2): DAGVTQSPTHLIKTRGQQVTLRCSPISGHKSVSWYQQVLGQGPQFIFQYYEKEERGRGNFPDRFSARQFPNYSSELNVNALLLGDSALYLCASSPLTSAGELFFGEGSRLTVL.

The CDR3 loop is CSARLGAGGYEQYF. The CDR3 DNA reads as TGCAGTGCTCGTCTCGGGGCAGGGGGTTACGAGCAGTACTTC. V gene TRBV20-1 combines with J gene TRBJ2-7; 7 nucleotides line up with TRBD1. The length of the CDR3 is 14 residues. Looked up from germline, CDR1 is DFQATT and CDR2 is SNEGSKA (reference sequence). Trimming cost V 5 bases and J 4 bases; bases outside gene matches: 11.

Only a few counts were recorded for this clonotype. The chain uses TRBV2 and TRBJ2-5; perhaps D is TRBD1 or TRBD2 (5 bases each). With the DNA end fitting TRBJ2-1 better, the J assignment may be wrong. Germline CDR1 reads SNHLY; CDR2 reads FYNNEI. The CDR3 contains 14 residues. The DNA for the CDR3 is TGTGCCAGCGCAGATCGTAGAGGGGACGATGAGCAGTTCTTC. This translates into CASADRRGDDEQFF.

The chain recombines TRBV7-2 with TRBJ1-4, with a possible D match to TRBD1 (5 bases). Deletions cut 5 bases from V and 10 bases from J, with 26 bases between. The CDR3 consists of 17 residues. The V gene's germline CDR1 is SGHTA and CDR2 FQGNSA. The CDR3 region has the DNA TGTGCCAGCAGCCCTCCGGCAGTGGGTTTGGTTAGGGGAAAACTGTTTTTT. Translating gives CASSPPAVGLVRGKLFF.

This clonotype was counted many times. V gene TRBV29-1 combines with J gene TRBJ1-1; D unclear. The V gene's germline CDR1 is SQVTM and CDR2 ANQGSEA. V gave up 2 bases and J gave up 4 bases, with 11 bases separating them. The CDR3 has 13 residues. The CDR3 DNA reads TGCAGCGTTGAAACTGGGGAAGGCACTGAAGCTTTCTTT. Translating gives CSVETGEGTEAFF.